A single sample gave rise to the 30 T cell receptor beta chains below, sequenced in a study of beta chain features in type 1 diabetes. The study reverse transcribed the entire isolated RNA, so it sequenced expressed TCRB transcripts. The data were produced by immunoSEQ multiplex PCR, yet TCRdb's version contains in-frame clones alone and is incomplete. The sample shows approximately 330,000 clones, 11% of them seen only once. The sequencing input was naive CD4+ T cells from blood. The receptors originated from a woman in her thirties in good health.

This clone was observed a handful of times. This sequence joins TRBV30 and TRBJ2-5, with 7 bases fitting TRBD1. V trimming: 1 base; J trimming: 2 bases; junction bases outside the gene matches: 7. Germline lookup yields CDR1 GTSNPN and CDR2 SVGIG (reference sequence). The CDR3 extends over 15 amino acids. This CDR3 reads CAWSALDRLQETQYF. CDR3 DNA sequence: TGTGCCTGGAGTGCACTGGACAGGCTGCAAGAGACCCAGTACTTC.

This clone was picked up a small number of times. This chain links TRBV20-1 with TRBJ2-1; 10 nucleotides agree with TRBD2. The CDR3 covers 11 residues. J lost 15 bases, V lost 0 bases, and 2 bases had no gene match. The germline V gene encodes CDR1 DFQATT and CDR2 SNEGSKA (reference sequence). The CDR3 DNA follows: TGCAGTGCTAGAGAGCTAGCGGGAGTGTTCTTC. Translation gives CSARELAGVFF.

This clone was seen a few times. This chain uses TRBV7-9 with TRBJ1-2; possible D gene TRBD1, 6 bases. The CDR3 totals 14 residues. The germline CDR1 and CDR2 sequences are SEHNR and FQNEAQ (reference sequence). The V gene lost 5 bases and the J gene lost 3 bases, with 13 bases spanning the gap. Here the CDR3 DNA reads TGTGCCAGCAGCGTACAGGGATTGGACTATGGCTACACCTTC. It codes for CASSVQGLDYGYTF.

This chain uses TRBV7-3 with TRBJ2-5, with 7 bases lining up with TRBD2. The ends lost 2 bases at V and 3 bases at J; junction bases unmatched: 6. The CDR3 totals 15 residues. The germline V gene encodes CDR1 SGHTA and CDR2 FQGTGA. The CDR3 DNA is TGTGCCAGCAGCTTAGGGTCCAGCGGGGAAGAGACCCAGTACTTC. This gives the protein CASSLGSSGEETQYF. The whole variable domain, remainder taken from reference TRBV7-3 and TRBJ2-5, is GAGVSQTPSNKVTEKGKYVELRCDPISGHTALYWYRQSLGQGPEFLIYFQGTGAADDSGLPNDRFFAVRPEGSVSTLKIQRTERGDSAVYLCASSLGSSGEETQYFGPGTRLLVL.

The chain uses TRBV30 and TRBJ1-5; 7 bases match TRBD1. The germline gives CDR1 GTSNPN, CDR2 SVGIG (reference sequence). With V trimmed by 3 bases and J by 0 bases, 5 bases remained unmatched. The CDR3 totals 15 residues. CDR3 bases: TGTGCCTGGAGAGGGGGACAGAATAGCAATCAGCCCCAGCATTTT. This gives the protein CAWRGGQNSNQPQHF.

V usage is TRBV7-9 and J usage is TRBJ2-2; weak D call: TRBD1 (6 bases). The V gene's germline CDR1 is SEHNR and CDR2 FQNEAQ (reference sequence). Trimming pared 3 bases from V and 5 bases from J, leaving 25 bases between. The CDR3 contains 19 residues. This chain's CDR3 is CASSLRRGTRDRKTGELFF. CDR3 DNA: TGTGCCAGCAGCTTGCGGAGAGGGACAAGGGATAGAAAAACCGGGGAGCTGTTTTTT.

This clone was found once. This rearrangement joins TRBV19 to TRBJ2-2, with 7 nucleotides matching TRBD2. Trimming at V came to 6 bases and at J to 1 base, leaving 8 bases not matched to a gene. Germline CDR1 and CDR2: LNHDA and SQIVND (reference sequence). There are 16 residues in the CDR3. The CDR3: CASRYGDYLNTGELFF. The DNA for the CDR3 is TGTGCCAGTAGATATGGGGACTATCTGAACACCGGGGAGCTGTTTTTT.

The genes are TRBV6-5 and TRBJ1-2; TRBD1 is a possible D gene (6 bases). The CDR3 consists of 15 residues. The germline V gene has CDR1 MNHEY and CDR2 SVGAGI. The ends were cut back, 5 bases at V and 5 bases at J, with 18 bases in the middle. CDR3 amino acids: CASSPREGGSYGYTF. The CDR3 bases are TGTGCCAGCAGTCCTCGGGAGGGGGGATCGTATGGCTACACCTTC.

Only a few counts were recorded for this clone. This chain connects TRBV10-3 to TRBJ2-3; 12 bases map to TRBD2. Germline loops: CDR1 ENHRY, CDR2 SYGVKD. CDR3 length: 14 residues. V was pared by 6 bases and J by 3 bases, with 1 base of the junction left unmatched. The CDR3 loop is CAIRTSGRTDTQYF. The CDR3 DNA reads TGTGCCATCAGAACTAGCGGGAGGACAGATACGCAGTATTTT.

A remark on this clone: This CDR3 is also generated by other DNA sequences in the sample. V usage is TRBV9 and J usage is TRBJ2-2; 7 positions match TRBD2. Trimming at V came to 0 bases and at J to 0 bases, leaving 2 bases not matched to a gene. Germline lookup yields CDR1 SGDLS and CDR2 YYNGEE. CDR3 length: 16 amino acids. The CDR3 is CASSVAGGTNTGELFF. CDR3 bases: TGTGCCAGCAGCGTAGCGGGAGGCACGAACACCGGGGAGCTGTTTTTT. The entire variable domain, with the rest obtained from reference TRBV9 and TRBJ2-2, is as follows: DSGVTQTPKHLITATGQRVTLRCSPRSGDLSVYWYQQSLDQGLQFLIQYYNGEERAKGNILERFSAQQFPDLHSELNLSSLELGDSALYFCASSVAGGTNTGELFFGEGSRLTVL.

This rearrangement joins TRBV2 to TRBJ2-5; 7 bases agree with TRBD1. With 6 bases clipped from V and 5 bases from J, the junction kept 15 bases outside the gene matches. Germline V gene data show CDR1 as SNHLY and CDR2 as FYNNEI. This CDR3 contains 16 residues. The CDR3 DNA sequence: TGTGCCAGCAGCAAAGGGGGCAGGGGATATTTCGAGACCCAGTACTTC. Translated: CASSKGGRGYFETQYF.

Of note for this clone: Other DNA sequences in this specimen translate into the identical CDR3. The chain joins TRBV5-1 to TRBJ2-2; TRBD1 might be the D (5 bases). CDR1 is SGHRS, CDR2 YFSETQ, per germline. The CDR3 totals 14 residues. V was pared by 2 bases and J by 5 bases, with 10 bases between. The CDR3: CASSLPGSTGELFF. CDR3 bases: TGCGCCAGCAGCTTACCAGGGTCAACCGGGGAGCTGTTTTTT.

The CDR3 reads CAISVPGGKETQYF. For the CDR3, the DNA is TGTGCCATCAGTGTCCCAGGGGGGAAAGAGACCCAGTACTTC. The rearrangement uses TRBV10-3 and TRBJ2-5; possibly TRBD1 for D (7 bases). V lost 4 bases and J 3 bases, leaving 12 bases between the germline ends. This CDR3 spans 14 amino acids. Germline V gene sequence: CDR1 ENHRY, CDR2 SYGVKD.

In this sample, this clone turned up a few times. V is TRBV6-4 and J is TRBJ2-2; the D is unclear. Germline CDR1 reads MRHNA; CDR2 reads SNTAGT. V shed 2 bases and J shed 2 bases, with 6 bases lying between them. This CDR3 is built from 14 residues. CDR3 in DNA: TGTGCCAGCAGTGACAGACTTAACACCGGGGAGCTGTTTTTT. Residues: CASSDRLNTGELFF.

The chain uses TRBV5-4 and TRBJ2-5, with TRBD2 matching over 9 bases. The CDR3 spans 15 residues. Germline assignment: CDR1 SGHNT and CDR2 YYREEE (reference sequence). V trimming: 4 bases; J trimming: 1 base; junction bases outside the gene matches: 5. CDR3 region: CASSTSGRLQETQYF. The CDR3 DNA is TGTGCCAGCAGCACTAGCGGGCGTCTCCAAGAGACCCAGTACTTC.

This clone was found a few times. The V call is TRBV21-1, the J call TRBJ2-7; the table's D call TRBD2 went unverified against the DNA. TRBV21-1 is given as a pseudogene. The CDR3 is 17 residues long. Written as DNA, the CDR3 is TGTGCCAGCAGCAAAGTACCGACTAGCCTCAGCTCCTACGAGCAGTACTTC. Its translation is CASSKVPTSLSSYEQYF.

This clone was observed a few times. V and J are TRBV28 and TRBJ2-1; a weak D match, TRBD1 (6 bases). Germline values: CDR1 MDHEN, CDR2 SYDVKM. CDR3 size: 15 residues. The V and J ends lost 2 bases and 4 bases respectively, with 12 bases between them. The CDR3 sequence is CASSLPRGRYNEQFF. CDR3 bases: TGTGCCAGCAGTTTACCCAGGGGAAGGTACAATGAGCAGTTCTTC.

This clone occurred once. The chain employs TRBV7-9 and TRBJ2-7; 9 bases are a match to TRBD1. The CDR3 consists of 15 residues. V shed 4 bases and J 5 bases; nucleotides not matched to a gene: 9. CDR1 is SEHNR and CDR2 is FQNEAQ in the germline V gene (reference sequence). This CDR3 reads CASSSPQGARDEQYF. The CDR3 DNA reads as TGTGCCAGCAGCTCTCCACAGGGGGCGCGGGACGAGCAGTACTTC.

This chain uses TRBV5-1 with TRBJ1-1; TRBD1 might be the D (6 bases). CDR1 is SGHRS, CDR2 YFSETQ, per germline. CDR3 size: 15 residues. Deletions cut 0 bases from V and 1 base from J, with 10 bases between. CDR3 bases: TGCGCCAGCAGCTTGGGAACAGGGTCGAACACTGAAGCTTTCTTT. Its protein product is CASSLGTGSNTEAFF. Full variable domain (remainder filled in from reference TRBV5-1 and TRBJ1-1): KAGVTQTPRYLIKTRGQQVTLSCSPISGHRSVSWYQQTPGQGLQFLFEYFSETQRNKGNFPGRFSGRQFSNSRSEMNVSTLELGDSALYLCASSLGTGSNTEAFFGQGTRLTVV.

DNA of the CDR3: TGTGCCAGCAGCACCCGGGACACCGCCTACGAGCAGTACTTC. It codes for CASSTRDTAYEQYF. J is TRBJ2-7 and V is TRBV5-4; tentative D call: TRBD1 (6 bases). This CDR3 is 14 amino acids long. Trimming shortened V by 4 bases and J by 2 bases, and 13 bases separated the two germline ends. CDR1 and CDR2 (germline): SGHNT, YYREEE (reference sequence).

The chain has TRBV7-9 and TRBJ1-4, with 8 bases identical to TRBD1. The V segment lost 1 base and the J segment 2 bases; nucleotides outside the gene matches: 0. The CDR3 is made up of 15 amino acids. The germline CDR1 and CDR2 sequences are SEHNR and FQNEAQ (reference sequence). As DNA, the CDR3 is TGTGCCAGCAGCTTAGGGACAGGGACTAATGAAAAACTGTTTTTT. It yields the protein CASSLGTGTNEKLFF.

This chain uses TRBV18 with TRBJ2-5; the match to TRBD1 covers 7 bases. Germline lookup yields CDR1 KGHSH and CDR2 LQKENI. There are 13 residues in the CDR3. The V and J ends lost 5 bases and 5 bases, in that order; junction bases with no gene match: 5. The CDR3: CASSYNRGETQYF. CDR3 DNA sequence: TGTGCCAGCTCATACAACAGGGGTGAGACCCAGTACTTC.

This clone was recorded at least ten times. V gene TRBV10-3 combines with J gene TRBJ2-1; D remains ambiguous. This CDR3 is built from 12 residues. V was shortened by 11 bases and J by 9 bases, with 17 bases between the two germline ends. Germline assignment: CDR1 ENHRY and CDR2 SYGVKD. Written as DNA, the CDR3 is TGTGCCCACAGCCCATCAGTAGGTGAGCAGTTCTTC. It codes for CAHSPSVGEQFF.

This clone was counted between two and nine times. DNA for the CDR3: TGTGCCAGCTCACCACAGGCCTTGAGGGAGACCCAGTACTTC. Its translation: CASSPQALRETQYF. The chain has TRBV18 and TRBJ2-5; D ambiguous. Between the trimmed V and J ends, which lost 1 base and 5 bases, there was a span of 11 bases. The CDR3 sequence is 14 residues long. CDR1 and CDR2 from the germline V gene are KGHSH and LQKENI.

This clone was found a few times. The chain couples TRBV28 to TRBJ2-2, with 7 bases matching TRBD1. The CDR3 has 14 amino acids. The junction had 5 bases not matched to a gene; V was cut back by 7 bases and J by 3 bases. Germline V gene data show CDR1 as MDHEN and CDR2 as SYDVKM. The CDR3 bases are TGTGCCAGCAAGACAGGGATGGACACCGGGGAGCTGTTTTTT. This encodes CASKTGMDTGELFF.

The chain employs TRBV30 and TRBJ1-1, with 7 positions matching TRBD1. This CDR3 comprises 13 residues. The germline gives CDR1 GTSNPN, CDR2 SVGIG (reference sequence). The ends lost 5 bases at V and 5 bases at J; junction bases unmatched: 8. The CDR3 DNA sequence: TGTGCCTGGGATGGGACAGCTGGGACTGAAGCTTTCTTT. Its translation is CAWDGTAGTEAFF.

As concerns this clone: The identical CDR3 is also encoded by other nucleotide sequences in the sample. This chain uses TRBV18 with TRBJ2-7; D may be TRBD1 (6 bases). The germline gives CDR1 KGHSH, CDR2 LQKENI. V shed 0 bases and J shed 2 bases, with 8 bases lying between them. The CDR3 sequence is 14 residues long. The CDR3 spells CASSPPGQAYEQYF. For the CDR3, the DNA is TGTGCCAGCTCACCACCGGGACAAGCCTACGAGCAGTACTTC.

This chain joins TRBV28 and TRBJ2-5; 11 positions match TRBD1. Germline V lookup: CDR1 MDHEN, CDR2 SYDVKM. The CDR3 extends over 15 amino acids. V gave up 5 bases and J gave up 4 bases; unmatched junction bases: 6. The chain's CDR3 is CASSGQGAPGETQYF. CDR3 bases: TGTGCCAGCAGTGGACAGGGGGCGCCGGGAGAGACCCAGTACTTC.

This clone was recorded a few times. V gene TRBV2 combines with J gene TRBJ2-6; 8 bases match TRBD1. The CDR3 sequence is 15 residues long. With 6 bases clipped from V and 6 bases from J, the junction kept 7 bases outside the gene matches. Germline V gives CDR1 SNHLY, CDR2 FYNNEI. The CDR3 region has the DNA TGTGCCAGCAGGATTACAGGGGGTAAGGCCAACGTCCTGACTTTC. Amino acids: CASRITGGKANVLTF. Complete variable domain (other parts from reference TRBV2 and TRBJ2-6): EPEVTQTPSHQVTQMGQEVILRCVPISNHLYFYWYRQILGQKVEFLVSFYNNEISEKSEIFDDQFSVERPDGSNFTLKIRSTKLEDSAMYFCASRITGGKANVLTFGAGSRLTVL.

Only a few counts were recorded for this clone. The V gene is TRBV5-4, the J gene TRBJ2-3, with TRBD2 identical over 7 bases. The germline V gene encodes CDR1 SGHNT and CDR2 YYREEE (reference sequence). The CDR3 is 16 amino acids. V lost 2 bases and J lost 4; bases outside the gene matches: 10. The CDR3 DNA is TGTGCCAGCAGCTTTGGAGGCGGGGGTGGCGCAGATACGCAGTATTTT. It is translated as CASSFGGGGGADTQYF.